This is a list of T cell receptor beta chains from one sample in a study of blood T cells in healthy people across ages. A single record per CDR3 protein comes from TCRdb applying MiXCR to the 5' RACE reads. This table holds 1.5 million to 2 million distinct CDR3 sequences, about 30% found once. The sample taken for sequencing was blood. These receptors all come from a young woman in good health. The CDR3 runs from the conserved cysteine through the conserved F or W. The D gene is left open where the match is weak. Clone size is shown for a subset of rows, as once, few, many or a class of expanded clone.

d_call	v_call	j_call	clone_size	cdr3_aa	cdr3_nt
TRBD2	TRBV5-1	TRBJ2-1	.	CASSQRESIEQFF	TGCGCCAGCAGCCAGCGGGAGTCTATTGAGCAGTTCTTC
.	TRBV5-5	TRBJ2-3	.	CASSLAGADSTDTQYF	TGTGCCAGCAGCTTGGCCGGGGCAGACAGCACAGATACGCAGTATTTT
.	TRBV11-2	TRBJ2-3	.	CASSPRLGTDTQYF	TGTGCCAGCAGTCCCCGACTAGGCACAGATACGCAGTATTTT
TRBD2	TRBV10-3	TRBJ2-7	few	CAIRTLAGGGSEQYF	TGTGCCATCAGGACCCTAGCGGGAGGAGGCAGCGAGCAGTACTTC
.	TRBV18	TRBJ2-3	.	CASSPLVTRAIGGTDTQYF	TGTGCCAGCTCACCCCTCGTGACGCGGGCCATCGGGGGCACAGATACGCAGTATTTT
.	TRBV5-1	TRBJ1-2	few	CATGRGDPRGYTF	TGCGCCACCGGCCGGGGGGACCCTCGAGGCTACACCTTC
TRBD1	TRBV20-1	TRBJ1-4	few	CSAGQGGTNEKLFF	TGCAGTGCTGGACAGGGTGGCACTAATGAAAAACTGTTTTTT
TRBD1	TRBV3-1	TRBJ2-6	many	CASSQSLNTGVVSGANVLTF	TGTGCCAGCAGCCAGTCCCTAAATACAGGGGTGGTATCTGGGGCCAACGTCCTGACTTTC
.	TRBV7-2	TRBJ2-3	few	CASSLSGPSSTDTQYF	TGTGCCAGCAGCTTAAGCGGTCCTAGTAGCACAGATACGCAGTATTTT
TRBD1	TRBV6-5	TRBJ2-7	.	CASSSPGTGLFF	TGTGCCAGCAGTTCACCCGGGACAGGGTTATTCTTC
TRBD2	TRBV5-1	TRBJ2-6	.	CASSRLAPFSSGANVLTF	TGCGCCAGCAGCCGACTAGCGCCCTTCTCCTCTGGGGCCAACGTCCTGACTTTC
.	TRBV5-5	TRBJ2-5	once	CASSLAGQLPQETQYF	TGTGCCAGCAGCTTGGCAGGCCAGCTGCCTCAAGAGACCCAGTACTTC
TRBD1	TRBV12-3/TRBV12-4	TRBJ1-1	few	CASSYRDRGAEAFF	TGTGCCAGTAGTTACAGGGACAGGGGCGCTGAAGCTTTCTTT
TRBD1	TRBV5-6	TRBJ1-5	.	CASSADRGAQPHHF	TGTGCCAGCAGCGCCGACAGGGGAGCTCAGCCCCACCATTTT
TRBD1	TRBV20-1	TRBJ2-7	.	CSARDRRTGGYEQYF	TGCAGTGCTAGAGATCGCCGGACAGGGGGCTACGAGCAGTACTTC
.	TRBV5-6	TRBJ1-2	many	CASSLTISVGYTF	TGTGCCAGCAGCTTAACGATAAGCGTTGGCTACACCTTC
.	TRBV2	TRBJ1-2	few	CASSEVQGNGYTF	TGTGCCAGCAGTGAAGTTCAGGGCAATGGCTACACCTTC
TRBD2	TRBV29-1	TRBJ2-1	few	CSVELAGANEQFF	TGCAGCGTTGAACTAGCGGGAGCTAATGAGCAGTTCTTC
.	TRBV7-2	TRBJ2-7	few	CASSLGGPTAEQYF	TGTGCCAGCAGCTTAGGGGGACCGACGGCCGAGCAGTACTTC